These 15 T cell receptor beta chains came from one sample sequenced in a study of breast tumors, draining lymph nodes, adjacent tissues. One entry per CDR3 protein, called by TCRdb with MiXCR from the multiplex PCR reads. This table has about 80,000 distinct CDR3 sequences, 15% to 20% appearing once. Breast cancer patients provided tissue from their axillary draining lymph nodes. Material for sequencing was axillary lymph node tissue. These receptors all stem from a female donor with breast cancer. Some clones in this sample may be carry-over from other donors' samples.

This clonotype was counted at least ten times. The rearrangement links TRBV20-1 to TRBJ2-6; 10 bases match TRBD1. The CDR3 contains 16 residues. V trimming: 2 bases; J trimming: 9 bases; junction bases outside the gene matches: 10. Per the germline V gene, CDR1 is DFQATT and CDR2 is SNEGSKA (reference sequence). The CDR3 here is CSARPPTGGGGNVLTF. The CDR3 DNA reads as TGCAGTGCTAGACCCCCGACAGGGGGCGGTGGCAACGTCCTGACTTTC.

This clonotype is a singleton in its sample. This may stem from a read error, because a much larger clone lies one nucleotide away. The chain recombines TRBV24-1 with TRBJ1-5; D is possibly TRBD1 (7 bases). The J call could be wrong; TRBJ2-3 is a better fit for the DNA end. Germline lookup yields CDR1 KGHDR and CDR2 SFDVKD. The CDR3 runs to 13 residues. The CDR3 here is CATTGGSNQPQYF. CDR3 DNA: TGTGCCACCACAGGGGGGAGCAATCAGCCCCAGTATTTT.

Details on this clonotype: A much larger clone sits a single nucleotide away, making a read error possible. The chain carries TRBV5-1 and TRBJ2-7, with unresolved D. The CDR3 has 15 residues. CDR1 SGHRS and CDR2 YFSETQ come from the germline V gene. DNA of the CDR3: TGCGCCAGCGGCTTGTCACCGCTGGGATCCTACGAGCAGTACTTC. Encoded protein: CASGLSPLGSYEQYF.

This clonotype has at least ten counts. The chain has TRBV9 and TRBJ2-3, with TRBD2 matching 12 bases. With 3 bases clipped from V and 4 bases from J, the junction kept 6 bases outside the gene matches. CDR3 length equals 16 residues. Germline CDR1 reads SGDLS; CDR2 reads YYNGEE. In DNA, the CDR3 is TGTGCCAGCAGCGCGACTAGCGGGAGATCATCAGATACGCAGTATTTT. This encodes CASSATSGRSSDTQYF.

In this sample, this clonotype turned up many times. The chain is built from TRBV14 and TRBJ1-2; 10 nucleotides align to TRBD1. CDR3 length equals 15 residues. V was clipped by 1 base and J by 4 bases; unmatched bases: 3. From germline, CDR1 is SGHDN and CDR2 FVKESK. This CDR3 is CASSQAGTGAYGYTF. CDR3 DNA sequence: TGTGCCAGCAGCCAAGCGGGGACAGGGGCCTATGGCTACACCTTC.

This clonotype was counted at least ten times. This rearrangement joins TRBV4-3 to TRBJ2-1, with D tentatively TRBD1 (5 bases). The V gene's germline CDR1 is LGHNA and CDR2 YSLEER. The length of the CDR3 is 13 residues. Trimming pared 0 bases from V and 6 bases from J, leaving 6 bases between. The CDR3 DNA is TGCGCCAGCAGCCAAGATCAGGGCAATGAGCAGTTCTTC. Its translation: CASSQDQGNEQFF.

This clonotype was seen repeatedly, ten times or more. The J gene is TRBJ2-7, the V gene TRBV7-6, with a weak D call TRBD2 (5 bases). CDR1 is SGHVS, CDR2 FNYEAQ, per germline. Trimming pared 4 bases from V and 5 bases from J, leaving 9 bases between. The CDR3 totals 12 residues. This CDR3 reads CASSSSGNEQYF. CDR3 DNA: TGTGCCAGCAGCTCGTCGGGGAACGAGCAGTACTTC.

Notes on this clonotype: At one end, the junction sequence differs from germline, possibly due to a read error. The V and J genes are TRBV10-3 and TRBJ2-4; weak D call: TRBD1 (5 bases). This CDR3 contains 16 residues. CDR1 and CDR2 (germline): ENHRY, SYGVKD. CDR3 loop: CAISESLAGSKDIQYF. For the CDR3, the DNA is TGTGCCATCAGTGAGTCGTTGGCAGGGTCCAAAGACATTCAGTACTTC.

This clonotype occurred many times. The rearrangement links TRBV3-1 to TRBJ1-2, with 7 bases identical to TRBD1. This CDR3 spans 13 amino acids. Germline trimming cut 5 bases from V and 1 base from J; bases unmatched to any gene: 1. Germline lookup yields CDR1 LGHDT and CDR2 YNNKEL (reference sequence). The DNA of the CDR3 is TGTGCCAGCAGCGGACAGGTTAACTATGGCTACACCTTC. As protein: CASSGQVNYGYTF.

Notes on this clonotype: This sequence may be a read error, since a much larger clone differs from it by one base. The chain recombines TRBV6-5 with TRBJ2-7; 7 nucleotides agree with TRBD1. The CDR3 is made up of 15 amino acids. CDR1 is MNHEY and CDR2 is SVGAGI in the germline V gene. The trim removed 11 bases at V and 2 bases at J, leaving 15 bases unmatched. DNA of the CDR3: TGTGCCGGCACCTACGGCCGGGACAGCACCTACGAGCAGTACTTC. Residues: CAGTYGRDSTYEQYF.

In this sample, this clonotype turned up many times. The chain joins TRBV6-2 or TRBV6-3 to TRBJ2-2; D remains unclear. Germline loops: CDR1 MNHEY, CDR2 SVGEGT. This CDR3 is 15 amino acids long. The V end was cut by 6 bases, the J end by 0 bases, with 11 bases between. The CDR3 coding sequence is TGTGCCAGCAGCAGGCAGCCCGCGAACACCGGGGAGCTGTTTTTT. It codes for CASSRQPANTGELFF.

This clonotype appeared many times. This sequence joins TRBV20-1 and TRBJ1-2, with no clear D. The CDR3 has 14 residues. Germline loops: CDR1 DFQATT, CDR2 SNEGSKA (reference sequence). Trimming left V 1 base short and J 4 bases short, with 13 bases between. The CDR3 loop reads CSARGLEDGYGYTF. CDR3 in DNA: TGCAGTGCTAGAGGTTTGGAGGACGGCTATGGCTACACCTTC.

Remarks on this clonotype: Compared with germline, one end of the junction differs, possibly owing to a read error. This rearrangement joins TRBV5-4 to TRBJ1-4; perhaps TRBD1 as D (5 bases). Germline V CDR1 and CDR2: SGHNT, YYREEE (reference sequence). This CDR3 comprises 14 residues. In DNA form, the CDR3 reads TGTGCCAGCAGCTTGCGGGGGAACGGCGAAAGACTGTTTTTT. It yields the protein CASSLRGNGERLFF.

This clonotype was detected many times. The gene calls are TRBV19 and TRBJ2-1; 15 bases are shared with TRBD2. The CDR3 is made up of 16 amino acids. Germline-derived CDR1 and CDR2 are LNHDA and SQIVND (reference sequence). V gave up 4 bases and J gave up 8 bases; unmatched junction bases: 6. The CDR3 coding sequence is TGTGCCAGTAGTACCGGACTAGCGGGAGGGTCAGATGAGCAGTTCTTC. Protein product: CASSTGLAGGSDEQFF.

This clonotype appeared many times. The chain combines TRBV4-1 with TRBJ2-3; no firm D call. CDR1 is MGHRA and CDR2 is YSYEKL in the germline V gene. V shed 0 bases and J shed 4 bases, with 5 bases lying between them. There are 13 residues in the CDR3. CDR3 region: CASSQDRPDTQYF. The DNA for the CDR3 is TGCGCCAGCAGCCAAGATAGACCAGATACGCAGTATTTT.